The 5 T cell receptor beta chains below all came from one sample that was sequenced in a study of regulatory T cells in long-lasting Graves disease. Specified time point: newly diagnosed GD, antithyroid drugs for less than 3 months. RNA isolated from PBMCs was used to make the TCR library. In building TCR beta libraries, iRepertoire HTBI primers were used together with Arm-PCR of CDR3 regions. From the multiplex PCR reads, TCRdb called clonotypes with MiXCR, one entry per CDR3 protein. The sample yields about 350,000 distinct CDR3 sequences, over 15% seen once. This sample was also put to use in a study of T cells in Graves' hyperthyroidism and ophthalmopathy.

Source: peripheral blood mononuclear cells (PBMCs), taken at new diagnosis, from a patient treated with antithyroid drugs. All receptors derive from a man aged 35 to 55 with Graves disease.

This clonotype has ten or more counts. This sequence joins TRBV7-2 and TRBJ2-1; D perhaps matches TRBD1 (6 bases). The germline gives CDR1 SGHTA, CDR2 FQGNSA. This CDR3 is built from 13 residues. Trimming pared 0 bases from V and 9 bases from J, leaving 9 bases between. The CDR3 coding sequence is TGTGCCAGCAGCTTAGCCAGGGGCGGTGAGCAGTTCTTC. Translated, it gives CASSLARGGEQFF.

The chain joins TRBV3-1 to TRBJ2-5; D is possibly TRBD2 (5 bases). The CDR3 contains 14 residues. Germline V gene lookup returns CDR1 LGHDT and CDR2 YNNKEL (reference sequence). Between the trimmed V and J ends, which lost 0 bases and 5 bases, there was a span of 10 bases. CDR3 amino acids: CASSQEIEGETQYF. In nucleotides, the CDR3 is TGTGCCAGCAGCCAAGAAATCGAGGGTGAGACCCAGTACTTC.

As concerns this clonotype: The likely explanation is a read error, given a far larger clone one base away. This chain connects TRBV2 to TRBJ2-4, with 9 bases matching TRBD2. The J call may be in error: the DNA end matches TRBJ2-1 better. The CDR3 is made up of 14 amino acids. The germline V gene has CDR1 SNHLY and CDR2 FYNNEI. The CDR3 DNA follows: TGTGCCAGCACTCCGACTAGCGGAGGGGGGACCCAGTTCTTC. Translation: CASTPTSGGGTQFF.

This clonotype was recorded only once. This sequence joins TRBV6-1 and TRBJ1-5, with TRBD1 as a possible D gene (6 bases). CDR3 length: 15 amino acids. From germline, CDR1 is MNHNS and CDR2 SASEGT. Trimming left V 6 bases short and J 0 bases short, with 12 bases between. For the CDR3, the DNA is TGTGCCAGCAGAAAGGGGGTTATTAGCAATCAGCCCCAGCATTTT. This translates into CASRKGVISNQPQHF.

CDR3 residues: CASQGRAEAFF. The CDR3 coding sequence is TGTGCCAGCCAAGGGAGGGCTGAAGCTTTCTTT. J is TRBJ1-1 and V is TRBV2; D not certain. Germline V gene lookup returns CDR1 SNHLY and CDR2 FYNNEI. V lost 8 bases and J lost 6, with 10 bases in between. The CDR3 is 11 amino acids.